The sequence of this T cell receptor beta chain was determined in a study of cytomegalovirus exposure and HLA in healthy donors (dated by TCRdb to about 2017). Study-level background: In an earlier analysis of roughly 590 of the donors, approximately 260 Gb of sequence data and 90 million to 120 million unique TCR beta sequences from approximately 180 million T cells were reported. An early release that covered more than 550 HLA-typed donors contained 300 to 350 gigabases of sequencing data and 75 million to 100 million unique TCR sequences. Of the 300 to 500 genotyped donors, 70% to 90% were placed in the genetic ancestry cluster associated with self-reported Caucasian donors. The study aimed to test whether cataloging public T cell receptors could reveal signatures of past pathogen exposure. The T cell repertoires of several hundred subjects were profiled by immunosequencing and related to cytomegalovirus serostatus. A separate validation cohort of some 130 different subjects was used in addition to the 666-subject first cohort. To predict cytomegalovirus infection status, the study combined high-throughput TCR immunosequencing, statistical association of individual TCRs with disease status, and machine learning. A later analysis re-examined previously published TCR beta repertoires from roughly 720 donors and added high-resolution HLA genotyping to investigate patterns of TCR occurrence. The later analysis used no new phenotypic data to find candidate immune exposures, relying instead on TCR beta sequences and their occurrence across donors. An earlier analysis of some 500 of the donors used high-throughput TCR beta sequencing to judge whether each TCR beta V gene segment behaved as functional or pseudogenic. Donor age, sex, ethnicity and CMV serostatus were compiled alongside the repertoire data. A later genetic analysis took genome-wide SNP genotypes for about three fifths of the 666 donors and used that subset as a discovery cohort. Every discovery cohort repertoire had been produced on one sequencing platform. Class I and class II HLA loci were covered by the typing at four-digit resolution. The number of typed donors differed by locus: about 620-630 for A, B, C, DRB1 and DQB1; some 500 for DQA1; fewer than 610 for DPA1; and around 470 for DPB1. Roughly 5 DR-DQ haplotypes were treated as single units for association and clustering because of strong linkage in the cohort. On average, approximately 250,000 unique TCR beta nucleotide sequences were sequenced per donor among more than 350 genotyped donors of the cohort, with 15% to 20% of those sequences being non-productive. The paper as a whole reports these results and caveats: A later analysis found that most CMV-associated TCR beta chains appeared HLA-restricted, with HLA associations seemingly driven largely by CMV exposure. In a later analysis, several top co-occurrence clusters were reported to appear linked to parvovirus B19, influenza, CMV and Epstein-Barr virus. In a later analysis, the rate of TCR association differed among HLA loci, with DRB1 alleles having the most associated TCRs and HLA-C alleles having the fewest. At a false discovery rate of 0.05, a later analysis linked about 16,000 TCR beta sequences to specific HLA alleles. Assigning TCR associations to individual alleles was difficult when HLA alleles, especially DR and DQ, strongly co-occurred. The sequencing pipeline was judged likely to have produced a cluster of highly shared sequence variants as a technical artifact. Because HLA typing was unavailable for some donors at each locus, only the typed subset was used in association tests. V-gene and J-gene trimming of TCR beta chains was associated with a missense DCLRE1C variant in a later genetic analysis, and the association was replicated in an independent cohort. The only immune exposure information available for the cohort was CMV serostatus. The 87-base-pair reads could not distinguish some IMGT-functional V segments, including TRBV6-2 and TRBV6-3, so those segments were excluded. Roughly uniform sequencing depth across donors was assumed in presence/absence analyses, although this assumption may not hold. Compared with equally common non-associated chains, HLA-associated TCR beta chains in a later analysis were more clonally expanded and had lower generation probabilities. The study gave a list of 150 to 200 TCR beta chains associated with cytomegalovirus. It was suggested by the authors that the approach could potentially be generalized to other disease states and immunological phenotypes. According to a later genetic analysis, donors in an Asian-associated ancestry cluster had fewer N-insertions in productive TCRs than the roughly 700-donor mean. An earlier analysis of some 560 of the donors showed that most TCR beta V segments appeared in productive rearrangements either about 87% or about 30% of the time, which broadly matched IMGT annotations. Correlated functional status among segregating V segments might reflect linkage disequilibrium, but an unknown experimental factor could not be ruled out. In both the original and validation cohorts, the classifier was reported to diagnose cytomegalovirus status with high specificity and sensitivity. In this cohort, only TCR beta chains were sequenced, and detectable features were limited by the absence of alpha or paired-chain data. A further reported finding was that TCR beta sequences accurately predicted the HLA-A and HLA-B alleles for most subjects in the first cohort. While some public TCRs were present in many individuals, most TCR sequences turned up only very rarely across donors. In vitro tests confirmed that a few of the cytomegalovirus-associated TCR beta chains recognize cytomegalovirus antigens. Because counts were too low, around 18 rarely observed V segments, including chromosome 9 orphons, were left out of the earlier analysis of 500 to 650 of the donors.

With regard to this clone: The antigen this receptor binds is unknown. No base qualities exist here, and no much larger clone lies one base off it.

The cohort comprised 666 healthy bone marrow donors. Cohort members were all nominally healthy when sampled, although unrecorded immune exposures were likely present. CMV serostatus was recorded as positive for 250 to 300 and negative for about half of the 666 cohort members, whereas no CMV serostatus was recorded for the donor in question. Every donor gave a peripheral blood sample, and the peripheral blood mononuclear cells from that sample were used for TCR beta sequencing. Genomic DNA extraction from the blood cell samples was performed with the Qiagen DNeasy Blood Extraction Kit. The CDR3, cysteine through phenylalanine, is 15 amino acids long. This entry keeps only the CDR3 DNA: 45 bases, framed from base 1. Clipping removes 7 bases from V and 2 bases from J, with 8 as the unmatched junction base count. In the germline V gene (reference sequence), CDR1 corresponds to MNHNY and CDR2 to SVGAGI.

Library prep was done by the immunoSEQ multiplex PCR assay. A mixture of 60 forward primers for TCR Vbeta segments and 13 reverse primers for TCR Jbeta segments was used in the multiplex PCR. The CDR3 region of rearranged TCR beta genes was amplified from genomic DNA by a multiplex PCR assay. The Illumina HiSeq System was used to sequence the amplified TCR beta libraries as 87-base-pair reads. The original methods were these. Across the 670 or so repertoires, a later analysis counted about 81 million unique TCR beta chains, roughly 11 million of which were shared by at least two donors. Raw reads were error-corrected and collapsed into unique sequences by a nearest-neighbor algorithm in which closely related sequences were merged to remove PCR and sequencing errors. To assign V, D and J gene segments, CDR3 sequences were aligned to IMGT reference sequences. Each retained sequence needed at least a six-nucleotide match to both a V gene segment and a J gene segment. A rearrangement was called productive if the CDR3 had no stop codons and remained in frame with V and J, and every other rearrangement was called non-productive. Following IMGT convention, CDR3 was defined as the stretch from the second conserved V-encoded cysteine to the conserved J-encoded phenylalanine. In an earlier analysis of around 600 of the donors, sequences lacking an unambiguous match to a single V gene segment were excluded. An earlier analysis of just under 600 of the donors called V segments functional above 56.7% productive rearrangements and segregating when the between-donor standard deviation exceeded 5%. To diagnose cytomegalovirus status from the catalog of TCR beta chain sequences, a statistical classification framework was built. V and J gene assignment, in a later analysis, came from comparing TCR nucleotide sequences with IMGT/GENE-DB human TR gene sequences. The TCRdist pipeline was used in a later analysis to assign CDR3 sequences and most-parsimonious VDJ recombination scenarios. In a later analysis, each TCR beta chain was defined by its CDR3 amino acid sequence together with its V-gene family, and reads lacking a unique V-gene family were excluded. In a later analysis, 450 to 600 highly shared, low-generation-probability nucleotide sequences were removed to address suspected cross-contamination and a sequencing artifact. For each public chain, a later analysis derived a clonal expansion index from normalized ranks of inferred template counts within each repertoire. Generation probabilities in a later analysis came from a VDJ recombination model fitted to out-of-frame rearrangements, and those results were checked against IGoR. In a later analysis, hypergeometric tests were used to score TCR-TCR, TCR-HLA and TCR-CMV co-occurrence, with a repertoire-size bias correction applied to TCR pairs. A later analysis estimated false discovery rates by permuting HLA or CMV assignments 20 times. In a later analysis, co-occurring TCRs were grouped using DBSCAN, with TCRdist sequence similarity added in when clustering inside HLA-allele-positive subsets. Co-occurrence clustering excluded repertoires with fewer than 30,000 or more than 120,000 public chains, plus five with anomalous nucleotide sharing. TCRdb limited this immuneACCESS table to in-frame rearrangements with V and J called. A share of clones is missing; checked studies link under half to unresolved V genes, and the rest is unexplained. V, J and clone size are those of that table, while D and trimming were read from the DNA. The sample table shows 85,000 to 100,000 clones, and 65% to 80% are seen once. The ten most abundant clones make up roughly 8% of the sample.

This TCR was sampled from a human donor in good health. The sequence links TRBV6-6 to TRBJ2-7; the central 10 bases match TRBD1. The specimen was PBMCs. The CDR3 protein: CASTLGTGVAYEQYF. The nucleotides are TGTGCCAGCACCCTCGGGACAGGGGTCGCCTACGAGCAGTACTTC.